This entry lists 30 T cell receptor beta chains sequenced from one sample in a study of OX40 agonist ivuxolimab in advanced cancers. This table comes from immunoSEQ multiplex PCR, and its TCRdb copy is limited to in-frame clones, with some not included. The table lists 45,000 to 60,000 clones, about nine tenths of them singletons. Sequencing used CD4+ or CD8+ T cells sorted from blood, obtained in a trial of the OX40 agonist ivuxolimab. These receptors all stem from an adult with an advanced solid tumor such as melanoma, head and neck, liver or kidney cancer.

CDR3: CASSPAGTRERTEAFF. The CDR3 coding sequence is TGTGCCAGCAGCCCGGCCGGGACTCGAGAACGGACTGAAGCTTTCTTT. This sequence joins TRBV5-4 and TRBJ1-1; TRBD1 might be the D (5 bases). Germline CDR1 is SGHNT and CDR2 is YYREEE (reference sequence). The CDR3 length is 16 residues. V gave up 4 bases and J gave up 5 bases, with 21 bases separating them.

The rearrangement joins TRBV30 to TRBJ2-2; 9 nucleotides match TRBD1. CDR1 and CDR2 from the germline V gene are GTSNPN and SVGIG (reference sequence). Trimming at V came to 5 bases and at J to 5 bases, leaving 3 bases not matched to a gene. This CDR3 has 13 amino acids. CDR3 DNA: TGTGCCTGGGGGACAGGGAATACCGGGGAGCTGTTTTTT. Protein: CAWGTGNTGELFF.

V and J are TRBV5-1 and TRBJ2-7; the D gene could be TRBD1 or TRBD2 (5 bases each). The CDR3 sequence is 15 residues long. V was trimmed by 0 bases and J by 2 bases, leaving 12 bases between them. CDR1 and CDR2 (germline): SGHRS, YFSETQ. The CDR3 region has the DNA TGCGCCAGCAGCTTGGAGGCAGGGACCGCCTACGAGCAGTACTTC. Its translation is CASSLEAGTAYEQYF.

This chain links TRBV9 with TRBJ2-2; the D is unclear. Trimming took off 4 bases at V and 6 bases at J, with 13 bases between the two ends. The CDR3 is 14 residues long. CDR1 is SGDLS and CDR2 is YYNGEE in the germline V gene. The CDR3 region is CASSQLLGAGELFF. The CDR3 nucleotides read TGTGCCAGCAGCCAACTTCTTGGTGCCGGGGAGCTGTTTTTT. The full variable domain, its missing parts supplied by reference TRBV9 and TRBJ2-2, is DSGVTQTPKHLITATGQRVTLRCSPRSGDLSVYWYQQSLDQGLQFLIQYYNGEERAKGNILERFSAQQFPDLHSELNLSSLELGDSALYFCASSQLLGAGELFFGEGSRLTVL.

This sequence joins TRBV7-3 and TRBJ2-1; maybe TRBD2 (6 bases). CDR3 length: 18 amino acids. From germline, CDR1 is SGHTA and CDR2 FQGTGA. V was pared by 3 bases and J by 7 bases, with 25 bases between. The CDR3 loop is CASSFWAGLVAASNEQFF. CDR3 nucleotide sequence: TGTGCCAGCAGCTTCTGGGCCGGGTTGGTAGCGGCTAGTAATGAGCAGTTCTTC. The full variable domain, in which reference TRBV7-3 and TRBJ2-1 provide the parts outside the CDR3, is GAGVSQTPSNKVTEKGKYVELRCDPISGHTALYWYRQSLGQGPEFLIYFQGTGAADDSGLPNDRFFAVRPEGSVSTLKIQRTERGDSAVYLCASSFWAGLVAASNEQFFGPGTRLTVL.

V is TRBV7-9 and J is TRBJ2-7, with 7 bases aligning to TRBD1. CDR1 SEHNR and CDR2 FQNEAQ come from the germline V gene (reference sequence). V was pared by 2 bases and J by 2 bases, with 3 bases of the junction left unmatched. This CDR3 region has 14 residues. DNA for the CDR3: TGTGCCAGCAGCTTATTGCAGGGGGCCTACGAGCAGTACTTC. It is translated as CASSLLQGAYEQYF.

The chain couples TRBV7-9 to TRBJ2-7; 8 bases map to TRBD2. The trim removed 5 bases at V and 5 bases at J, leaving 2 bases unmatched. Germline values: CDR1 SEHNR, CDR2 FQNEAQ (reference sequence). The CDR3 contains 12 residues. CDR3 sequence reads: CASSRSGNEQYF. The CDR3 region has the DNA TGTGCCAGCAGCCGTAGCGGGAACGAGCAGTACTTC.

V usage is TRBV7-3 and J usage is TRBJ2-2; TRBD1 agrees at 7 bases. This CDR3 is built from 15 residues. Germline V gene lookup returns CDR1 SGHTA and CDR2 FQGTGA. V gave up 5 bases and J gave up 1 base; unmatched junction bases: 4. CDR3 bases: TGTGCCAGCAGCCCCGGGACAGTGAACACCGGGGAGCTGTTTTTT. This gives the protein CASSPGTVNTGELFF. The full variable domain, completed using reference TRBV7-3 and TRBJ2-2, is GAGVSQTPSNKVTEKGKYVELRCDPISGHTALYWYRQSLGQGPEFLIYFQGTGAADDSGLPNDRFFAVRPEGSVSTLKIQRTERGDSAVYLCASSPGTVNTGELFFGEGSRLTVL.

CDR3 DNA sequence: TGCGCCAGCAGCCAAGGACTGACGAACGGAGAGTACTTC. It is translated as CASSQGLTNGEYF. V is TRBV4-1 and J is TRBJ2-7; D gene ambiguous. The CDR3 consists of 13 residues. Germline CDR1 reads MGHRA; CDR2 reads YSYEKL. Trimming cost V 1 base and J 11 bases, with 15 bases left between them.

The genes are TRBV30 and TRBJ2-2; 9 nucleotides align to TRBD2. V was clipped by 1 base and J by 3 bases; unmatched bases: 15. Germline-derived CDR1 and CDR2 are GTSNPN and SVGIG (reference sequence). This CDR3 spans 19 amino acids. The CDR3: CAWSDPVWLAGRYTGELFF. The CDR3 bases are TGTGCCTGGAGTGACCCCGTTTGGCTAGCGGGGCGATACACCGGGGAGCTGTTTTTT.

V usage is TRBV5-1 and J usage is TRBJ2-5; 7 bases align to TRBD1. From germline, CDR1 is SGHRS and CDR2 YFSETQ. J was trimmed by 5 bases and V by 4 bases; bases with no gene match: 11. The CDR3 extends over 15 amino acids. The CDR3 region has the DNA TGCGCCAGCAGCCGAAATACAGGGGATGTGGAGACCCAGTACTTC. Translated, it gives CASSRNTGDVETQYF.

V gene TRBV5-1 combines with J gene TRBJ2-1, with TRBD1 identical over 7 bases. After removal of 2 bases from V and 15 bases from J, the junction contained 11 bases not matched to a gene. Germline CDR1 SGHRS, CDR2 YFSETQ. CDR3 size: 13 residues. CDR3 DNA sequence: TGCGCCAGCAGCTTTGATGGGACAGCCGGCGGGTTCTTC. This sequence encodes CASSFDGTAGGFF.

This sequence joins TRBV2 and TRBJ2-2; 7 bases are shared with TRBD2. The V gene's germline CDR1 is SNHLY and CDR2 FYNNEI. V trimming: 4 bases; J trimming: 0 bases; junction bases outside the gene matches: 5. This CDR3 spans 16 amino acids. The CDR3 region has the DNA TGTGCCAGCAGTGTTGGCGGGGGAGCGAACACCGGGGAGCTGTTTTTT. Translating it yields CASSVGGGANTGELFF.

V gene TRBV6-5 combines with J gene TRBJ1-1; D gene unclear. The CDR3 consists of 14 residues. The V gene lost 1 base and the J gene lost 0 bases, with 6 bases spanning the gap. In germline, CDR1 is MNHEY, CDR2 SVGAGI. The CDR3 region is CASSYYGLNTEAFF. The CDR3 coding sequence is TGTGCCAGCAGTTACTACGGACTGAACACTGAAGCTTTCTTT.

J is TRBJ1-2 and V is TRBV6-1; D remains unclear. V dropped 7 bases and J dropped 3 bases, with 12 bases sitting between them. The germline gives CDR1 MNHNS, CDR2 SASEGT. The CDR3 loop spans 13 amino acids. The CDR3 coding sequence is TGTGCCAGCACCCATGACGGGCACTATGGCTACACCTTC. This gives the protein CASTHDGHYGYTF.

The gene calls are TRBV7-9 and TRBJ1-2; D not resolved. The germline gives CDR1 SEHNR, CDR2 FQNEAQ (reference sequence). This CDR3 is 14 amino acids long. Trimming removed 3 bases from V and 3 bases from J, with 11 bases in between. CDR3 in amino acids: CASSFAVYDYGYTF. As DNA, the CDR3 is TGTGCCAGCAGCTTTGCAGTTTATGACTATGGCTACACCTTC.

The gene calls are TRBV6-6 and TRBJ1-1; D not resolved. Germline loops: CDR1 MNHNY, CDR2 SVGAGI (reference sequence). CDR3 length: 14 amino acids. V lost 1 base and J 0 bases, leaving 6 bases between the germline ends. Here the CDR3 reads CASSYYGVNTEAFF. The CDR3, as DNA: TGTGCCAGCAGTTACTATGGAGTGAACACTGAAGCTTTCTTT.

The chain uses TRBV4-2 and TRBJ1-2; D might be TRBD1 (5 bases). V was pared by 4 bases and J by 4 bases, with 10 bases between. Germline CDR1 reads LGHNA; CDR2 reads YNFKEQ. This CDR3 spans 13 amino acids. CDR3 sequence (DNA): TGTGCCAGCAGCCCCTTGGGGCTCTATGGCTACACCTTC. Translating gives CASSPLGLYGYTF.

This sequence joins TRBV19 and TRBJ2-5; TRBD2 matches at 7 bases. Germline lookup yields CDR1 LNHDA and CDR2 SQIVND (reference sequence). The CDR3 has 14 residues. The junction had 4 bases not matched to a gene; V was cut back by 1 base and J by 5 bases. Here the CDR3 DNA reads TGTGCCAGTAGTATAGGGGGAGGGCGGGAGACCCAGTACTTC. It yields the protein CASSIGGGRETQYF.

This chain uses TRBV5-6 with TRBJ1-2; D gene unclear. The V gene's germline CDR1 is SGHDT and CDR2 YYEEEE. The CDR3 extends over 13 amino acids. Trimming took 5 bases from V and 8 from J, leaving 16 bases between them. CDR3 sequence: CASRVEGLGGYTF. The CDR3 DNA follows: TGTGCCAGCAGGGTTGAGGGCTTGGGAGGCTACACCTTC.

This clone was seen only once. In nucleotides, the CDR3 is TGTGCCTCCGGAAGGGCTAGGGGAGAGACCCAGTACTTC. Translating it yields CASGRARGETQYF. The chain employs TRBV2 and TRBJ2-5; tentative D call: TRBD1 (5 bases). Trimming stripped 11 bases from V and 4 bases from J, with 17 bases between. In germline, CDR1 is SNHLY, CDR2 FYNNEI. This CDR3 contains 13 residues.

The CDR3: CASSTLSEGDNEQFF. CDR3 DNA sequence: TGTGCCAGCAGTACACTCAGCGAAGGGGACAATGAGCAGTTCTTC. The genes are TRBV27 and TRBJ2-1; TRBD1 is a possible D gene (5 bases). From germline, CDR1 is MNHEY and CDR2 SMNVEV (reference sequence). The CDR3 sequence is 15 residues long. The V end was cut by 5 bases, the J end by 5 bases, with 16 bases between.

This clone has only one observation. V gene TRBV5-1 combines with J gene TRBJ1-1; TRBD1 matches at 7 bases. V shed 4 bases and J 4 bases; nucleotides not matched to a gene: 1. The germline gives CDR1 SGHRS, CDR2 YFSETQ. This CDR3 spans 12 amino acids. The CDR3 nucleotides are TGCGCCAGCAGCCCAGGGGGCACTGAAGCTTTCTTT. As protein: CASSPGGTEAFF.

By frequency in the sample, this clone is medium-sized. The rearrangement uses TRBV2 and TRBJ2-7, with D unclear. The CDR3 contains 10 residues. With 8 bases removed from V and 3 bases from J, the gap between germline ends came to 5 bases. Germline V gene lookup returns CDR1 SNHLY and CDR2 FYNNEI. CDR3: CASGLYEQYF. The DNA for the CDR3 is TGTGCCAGCGGTCTCTACGAGCAGTACTTC.

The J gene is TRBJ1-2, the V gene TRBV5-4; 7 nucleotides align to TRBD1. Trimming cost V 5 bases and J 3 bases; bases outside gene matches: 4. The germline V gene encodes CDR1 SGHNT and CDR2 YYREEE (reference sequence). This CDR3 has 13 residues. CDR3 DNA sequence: TGTGCCAGCAGGCCGCAGGGGGACTATGGCTACACCTTC. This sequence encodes CASRPQGDYGYTF.

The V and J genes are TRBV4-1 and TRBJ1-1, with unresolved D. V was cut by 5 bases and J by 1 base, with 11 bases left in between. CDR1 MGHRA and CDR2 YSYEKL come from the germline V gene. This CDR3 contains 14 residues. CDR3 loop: CASSKRAENTEAFF. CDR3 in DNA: TGCGCCAGCAGCAAAAGAGCGGAGAACACTGAAGCTTTCTTT.

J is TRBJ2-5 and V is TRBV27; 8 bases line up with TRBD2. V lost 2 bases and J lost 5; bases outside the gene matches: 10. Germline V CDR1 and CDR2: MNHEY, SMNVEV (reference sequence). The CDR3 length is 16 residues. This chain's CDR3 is CASSLSGSGSWETQYF. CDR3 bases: TGTGCCAGCAGTTTAAGCGGGAGCGGGAGTTGGGAGACCCAGTACTTC.

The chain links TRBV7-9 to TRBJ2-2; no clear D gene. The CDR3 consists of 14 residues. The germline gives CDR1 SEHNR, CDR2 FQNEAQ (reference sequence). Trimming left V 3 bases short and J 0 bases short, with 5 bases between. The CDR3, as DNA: TGTGCCAGCAGCTTCCGCCCGAACACCGGGGAGCTGTTTTTT. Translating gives CASSFRPNTGELFF. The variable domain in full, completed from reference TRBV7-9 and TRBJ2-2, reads DTGVSQNPRHKITKRGQNVTFRCDPISEHNRLYWYRQTLGQGPEFLTYFQNEAQLEKSRLLSDRFSAERPKGSFSTLEIQRTEQGDSAMYLCASSFRPNTGELFFGEGSRLTVL.

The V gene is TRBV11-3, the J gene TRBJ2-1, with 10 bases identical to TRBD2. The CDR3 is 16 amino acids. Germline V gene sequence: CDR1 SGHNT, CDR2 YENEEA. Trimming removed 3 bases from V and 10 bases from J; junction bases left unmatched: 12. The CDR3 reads CASSLQTSGQLREQFF. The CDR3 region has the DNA TGTGCCAGCAGCTTGCAGACTAGCGGGCAACTTCGGGAGCAGTTCTTC.

CDR3 sequence (DNA): TGTGCCAGCTCACCGGAACAGGCGGATACGCAGTATTTT. Protein sequence: CASSPEQADTQYF. The V gene is TRBV18, the J gene TRBJ2-3; tentatively, D is TRBD1 (5 bases). V lost 3 bases to trimming and J lost 6 bases, with 10 bases between them. The CDR3 is 13 residues long. Germline CDR1 reads KGHSH; CDR2 reads LQKENI.